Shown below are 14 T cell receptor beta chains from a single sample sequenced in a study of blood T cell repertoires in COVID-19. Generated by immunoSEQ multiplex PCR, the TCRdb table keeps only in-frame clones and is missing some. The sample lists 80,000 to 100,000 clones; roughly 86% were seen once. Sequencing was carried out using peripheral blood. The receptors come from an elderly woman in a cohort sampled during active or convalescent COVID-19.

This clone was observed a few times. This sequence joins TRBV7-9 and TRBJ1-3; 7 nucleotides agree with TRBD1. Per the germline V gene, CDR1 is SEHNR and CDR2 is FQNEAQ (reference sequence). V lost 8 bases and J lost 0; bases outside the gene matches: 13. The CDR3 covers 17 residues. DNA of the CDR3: TGTGCCAGCGCTAAAAGGGACAGACAGAGCTCTGGAAACACCATATATTTT. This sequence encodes CASAKRDRQSSGNTIYF.

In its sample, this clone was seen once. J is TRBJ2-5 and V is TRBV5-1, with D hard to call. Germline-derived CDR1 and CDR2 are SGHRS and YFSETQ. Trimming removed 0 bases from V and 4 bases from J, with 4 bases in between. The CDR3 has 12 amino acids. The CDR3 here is CASSLGLETQYF. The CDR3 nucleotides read TGCGCCAGCAGCTTGGGTCTAGAGACCCAGTACTTC.

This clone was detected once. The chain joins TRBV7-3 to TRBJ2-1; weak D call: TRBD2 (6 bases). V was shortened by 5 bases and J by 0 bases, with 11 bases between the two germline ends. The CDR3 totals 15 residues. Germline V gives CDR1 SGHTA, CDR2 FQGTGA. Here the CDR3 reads CASSPRGSSYNEQFF. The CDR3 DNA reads TGTGCCAGCAGCCCTCGGGGGAGCTCCTACAATGAGCAGTTCTTC.

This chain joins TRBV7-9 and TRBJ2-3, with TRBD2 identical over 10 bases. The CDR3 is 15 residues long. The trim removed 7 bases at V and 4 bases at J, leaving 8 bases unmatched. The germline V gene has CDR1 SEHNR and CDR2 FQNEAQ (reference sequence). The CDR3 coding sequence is TGTGCCAGCACCCCAGCGGGAGGGCCGGCAGATACGCAGTATTTT. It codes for CASTPAGGPADTQYF.

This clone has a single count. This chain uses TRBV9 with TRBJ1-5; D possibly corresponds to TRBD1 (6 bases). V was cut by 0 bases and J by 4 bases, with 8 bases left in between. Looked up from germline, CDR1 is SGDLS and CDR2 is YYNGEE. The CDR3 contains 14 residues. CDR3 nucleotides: TGTGCCAGCAGCGTAGGGACAGATAATCAGCCCCAGCATTTT. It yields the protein CASSVGTDNQPQHF.

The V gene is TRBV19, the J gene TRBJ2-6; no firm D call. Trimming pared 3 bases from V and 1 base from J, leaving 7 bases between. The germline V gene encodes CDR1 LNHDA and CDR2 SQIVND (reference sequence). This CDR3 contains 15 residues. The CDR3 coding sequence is TGTGCCAGTAGTATTACACTATCTGGGGCCAACGTCCTGACTTTC. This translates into CASSITLSGANVLTF.

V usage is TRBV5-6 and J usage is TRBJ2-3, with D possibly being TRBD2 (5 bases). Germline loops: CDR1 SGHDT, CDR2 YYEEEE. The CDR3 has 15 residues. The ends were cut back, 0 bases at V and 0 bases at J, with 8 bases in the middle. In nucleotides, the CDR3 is TGTGCCAGCAGCTTGGGTGGCGGGAGCACAGATACGCAGTATTTT. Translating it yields CASSLGGGSTDTQYF.

CDR3 bases: TGTGCCAGCAGCGTAGTTGGCAGTTTGAACACTGAAGCTTTCTTT. This codes for CASSVVGSLNTEAFF. This chain uses TRBV9 with TRBJ1-1; D gene uncertain. V gave up 0 bases and J gave up 0 bases, with 9 bases separating them. The CDR3 extends over 15 amino acids. Germline V gives CDR1 SGDLS, CDR2 YYNGEE.

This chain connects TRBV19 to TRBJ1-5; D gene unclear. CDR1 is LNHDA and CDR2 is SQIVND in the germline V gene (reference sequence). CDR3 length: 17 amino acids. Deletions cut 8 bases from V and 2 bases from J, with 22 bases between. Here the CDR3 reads CASGEREFYRGNQPQHF. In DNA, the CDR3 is TGTGCCAGTGGAGAACGGGAATTTTATCGTGGCAATCAGCCCCAGCATTTT.

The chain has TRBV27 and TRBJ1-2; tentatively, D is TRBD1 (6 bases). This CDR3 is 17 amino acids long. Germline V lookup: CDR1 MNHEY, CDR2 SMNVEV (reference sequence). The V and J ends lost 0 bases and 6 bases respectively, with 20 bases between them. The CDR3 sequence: CASSLSPAGGARNGYTF. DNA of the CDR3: TGTGCCAGCAGTTTATCCCCAGCGGGGGGCGCCCGGAATGGCTACACCTTC.

The CDR3 DNA follows: TGTGCCACCAGTGAAGGGACACCAAGCTACAATGAGCAGTTCTTC. Its translation: CATSEGTPSYNEQFF. The chain employs TRBV24-1 and TRBJ2-1, with D tentatively TRBD1 (6 bases). V was pared by 4 bases and J by 3 bases, with 12 bases between. This CDR3 contains 15 residues. Germline V gene sequence: CDR1 KGHDR, CDR2 SFDVKD.

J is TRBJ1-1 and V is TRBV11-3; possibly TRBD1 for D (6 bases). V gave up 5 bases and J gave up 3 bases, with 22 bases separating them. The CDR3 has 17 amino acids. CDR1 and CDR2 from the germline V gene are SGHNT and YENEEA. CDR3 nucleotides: TGTGCCAGCAGCGCTTACTCTGGACAGAGACTCCACACTGAAGCTTTCTTT. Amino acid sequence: CASSAYSGQRLHTEAFF.

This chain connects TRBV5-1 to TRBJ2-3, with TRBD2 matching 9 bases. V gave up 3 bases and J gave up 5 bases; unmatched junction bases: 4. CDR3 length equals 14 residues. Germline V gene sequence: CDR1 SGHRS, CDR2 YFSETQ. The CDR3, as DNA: TGCGCCAGCAGCTCACCAGCGGGGGGAGATACGCAGTATTTT. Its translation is CASSSPAGGDTQYF. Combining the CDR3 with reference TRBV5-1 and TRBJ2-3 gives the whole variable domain KAGVTQTPRYLIKTRGQQVTLSCSPISGHRSVSWYQQTPGQGLQFLFEYFSETQRNKGNFPGRFSGRQFSNSRSEMNVSTLELGDSALYLCASSSPAGGDTQYFGPGTRLTVL.

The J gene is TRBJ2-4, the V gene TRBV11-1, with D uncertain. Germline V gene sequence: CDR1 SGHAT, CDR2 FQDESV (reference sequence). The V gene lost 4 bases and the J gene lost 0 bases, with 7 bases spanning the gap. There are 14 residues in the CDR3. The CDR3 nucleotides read TGTGCCAGCAGCTCAGTTCTAGCCAAAAACATTCAGTACTTC. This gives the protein CASSSVLAKNIQYF.